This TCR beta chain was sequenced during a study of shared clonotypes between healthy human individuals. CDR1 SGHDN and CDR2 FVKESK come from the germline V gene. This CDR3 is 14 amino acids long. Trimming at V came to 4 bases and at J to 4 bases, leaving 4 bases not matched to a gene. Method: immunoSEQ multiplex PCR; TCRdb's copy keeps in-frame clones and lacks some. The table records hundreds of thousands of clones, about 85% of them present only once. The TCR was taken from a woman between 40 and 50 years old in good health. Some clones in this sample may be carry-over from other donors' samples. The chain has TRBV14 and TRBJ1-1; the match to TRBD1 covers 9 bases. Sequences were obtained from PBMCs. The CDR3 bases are TGTGCCAGCAGCCCACTGACAGGGGGCACTGAAGCTTTCTTT. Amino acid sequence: CASSPLTGGTEAFF. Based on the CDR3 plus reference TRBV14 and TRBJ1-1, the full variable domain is EAGVTQFPSHSVIEKGQTVTLRCDPISGHDNLYWYRRVMGKEIKFLLHFVKESKQDESGMPNNRFLAERTGGTYSTLKVQPAELEDSGVYFCASSPLTGGTEAFFGQGTRLTVV.